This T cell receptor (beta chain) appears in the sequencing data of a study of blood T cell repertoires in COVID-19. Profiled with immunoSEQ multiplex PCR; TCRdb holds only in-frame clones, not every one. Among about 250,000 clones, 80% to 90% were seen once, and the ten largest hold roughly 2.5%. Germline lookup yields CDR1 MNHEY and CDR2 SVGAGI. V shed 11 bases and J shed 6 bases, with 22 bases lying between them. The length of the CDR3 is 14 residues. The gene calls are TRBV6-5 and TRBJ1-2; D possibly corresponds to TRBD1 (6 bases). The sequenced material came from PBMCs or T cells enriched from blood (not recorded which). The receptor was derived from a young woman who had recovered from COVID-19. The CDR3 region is CAARGIDAANGYTF. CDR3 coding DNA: TGTGCCGCGAGGGGGATCGATGCCGCGAATGGCTACACCTTC.